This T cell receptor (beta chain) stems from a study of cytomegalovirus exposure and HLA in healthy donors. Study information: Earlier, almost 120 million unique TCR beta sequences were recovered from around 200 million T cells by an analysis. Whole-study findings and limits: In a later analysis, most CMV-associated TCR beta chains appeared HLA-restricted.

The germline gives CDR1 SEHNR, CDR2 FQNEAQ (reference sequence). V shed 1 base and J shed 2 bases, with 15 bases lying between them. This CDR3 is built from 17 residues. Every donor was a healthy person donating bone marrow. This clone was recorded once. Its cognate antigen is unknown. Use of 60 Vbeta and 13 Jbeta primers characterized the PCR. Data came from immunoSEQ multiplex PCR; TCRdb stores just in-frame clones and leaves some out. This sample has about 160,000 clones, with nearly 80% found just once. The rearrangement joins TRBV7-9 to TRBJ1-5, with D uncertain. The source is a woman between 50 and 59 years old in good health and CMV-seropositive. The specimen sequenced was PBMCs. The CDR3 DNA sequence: TGTGCCAGCAGCTTAGAGGAGGGAAGGCCCGGCAATCAGCCCCAGCATTTT. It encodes CASSLEEGRPGNQPQHF.